The rows below give T cell receptor beta chains drawn from one sample of a study of regulatory T cells in long-lasting Graves disease. TCRdb re-called the multiplex PCR reads through MiXCR, storing one row per CDR3 protein. The sample carries about 320,000 distinct CDR3 sequences, more than 15% recorded once. The material was peripheral blood mononuclear cells (PBMCs), obtained at new diagnosis, from a patient treated with antithyroid drugs. These receptors were taken from a female donor with Graves disease. Both conserved end residues are part of each CDR3. The order of the fields is J gene, clone size, D gene, V gene, CDR3 protein, CDR3 DNA. A D gene is named only where the DNA matches it firmly. Clone sizes are given selectively: once, few, many, or a class where the clone is expanded.

>TRBJ2-7|.|.|TRBV28
CASSSELAPEQYF
TGTGCCAGCAGTTCCGAACTTGCACCCGAGCAGTACTTC
>TRBJ2-5|many|.|TRBV10-3
CAISESGNQETQYF
TGTGCCATCAGTGAGTCCGGGAACCAAGAGACCCAGTACTTC
>TRBJ2-7|.|.|TRBV20-1
CSAREWATPEQYF
TGCAGTGCTAGAGAATGGGCCACACCCGAGCAGTACTTC
>TRBJ1-6|.|.|TRBV6-2/TRBV6-3
CASNLESSYNSPLHF
TGTGCCAGCAACCTTGAGAGCTCCTATAATTCACCCCTCCACTTT
>TRBJ2-7|few|TRBD2|TRBV20-1
CSAPPGTSGTYEQYF
TGCAGTGCTCCACCCGGGACTAGCGGCACCTACGAGCAGTACTTC
>TRBJ2-7|many|TRBD2|TRBV2
CASSGSSGIRSEQYF
TGTGCCAGCAGCGGCTCTAGCGGGATTCGGTCCGAGCAGTACTTC
>TRBJ2-7|once|TRBD1|TRBV2
CASSEDGTGTYEQYF
TGTGCCAGCAGCGAAGACGGGACAGGAACCTACGAGCAGTACTTC
>TRBJ2-7|many|.|TRBV14
CASSLRDWGPYEQYF
TGTGCCAGCAGTCTCCGGGACTGGGGACCTTACGAGCAGTACTTC
>TRBJ2-7|many|.|TRBV7-9
CASSPPTATYEQYF
TGTGCCAGCAGCCCCCCGACTGCCACCTACGAGCAGTACTTC
>TRBJ2-7|many|.|TRBV27
CASSSSGHEQYF
TGTGCCAGCAGTTCATCAGGCCACGAGCAGTACTTC
>TRBJ2-7|many|.|TRBV2
CASMTDPYEQYF
TGTGCCAGCATGACAGACCCCTACGAGCAGTACTTC
>TRBJ2-7|.|TRBD1|TRBV28
CASSFTRDRGGYEQYF
TGTGCCAGCAGTTTTACCCGGGACAGGGGGGGGTACGAGCAGTACTTC
>TRBJ2-7|few|TRBD2|TRBV27
CASSLRAGRTYEQYF
TGTGCCAGCAGTTTAAGAGCGGGACGGACTTACGAGCAGTACTTC
>TRBJ2-7|.|.|TRBV14
CASSQLGSSYEQYF
TGTGCCAGCAGCCAATTGGGCAGTTCCTACGAGCAGTACTTC
>TRBJ2-2|few|.|TRBV5-4
CASSFGMPAPAGELFF
TGTGCCAGCAGCTTTGGGATGCCAGCGCCCGCCGGGGAGCTGTTTTTT